The clone carrying this T cell receptor (beta chain) was detected only a few times. In the original analysis: How many nucleated cells were present was estimated from reference gene primer amplification. The table came from immunoSEQ multiplex PCR; TCRdb's copy has only in-frame clones and leaves some out. The V and J calls and clone size come from that table; D and trimming were worked out from the DNA. The data contain about 220,000 clones, about nine tenths of them singletons. The germline V and J ends were trimmed by 1 base and 6 bases, with 12 bases remaining between them. Germline CDR1 and CDR2: SGHTA and FQGTGA. The CDR3 runs 14 residues. These data come from a study of blood T cell repertoires in COVID-19. Whole-study context: Samples representing acute and convalescent COVID-19 were sourced from the United States, Italy and Spain.

Cohorts were determined from participant-reported clinical history. The chain recombines TRBV7-3 with TRBJ1-2; perhaps TRBD1 as D (6 bases). Source material: PBMCs or T cells enriched from blood (not recorded which). This TCR was recovered from a woman in her thirties or forties with acute COVID-19. The CDR3 is CASSLIGQPHGYTF. Here the CDR3 DNA reads TGTGCCAGCAGCTTAATAGGACAGCCTCATGGCTACACCTTC.